The next 27 T cell receptor beta chains were all read from a single sample in a study of beta chain features in type 1 diabetes. The entirety of the isolated RNA underwent reverse transcription, so expressed TCRB transcripts were sequenced. TCRdb keeps only in-frame clones here, not all; method: immunoSEQ multiplex PCR. Of about 150,000 clones in the sample, 8.5% to 14% were seen once. The sample consisted of central memory CD4+ T cells from blood. These receptors were collected from a man younger than 30 in good health.

J is TRBJ2-1 and V is TRBV11-2; 8 bases fit TRBD2. The CDR3 has 14 residues. The V gene end was trimmed by 3 bases and the J gene end by 8 bases; junction bases not matched to a gene: 6. Germline CDR1 and CDR2: SGHAT and FQNNGV. CDR3 coding DNA: TGTGCCAGCAGCTTGGCGACTAGCGTCCATGAGCAGTTCTTC. Translated: CASSLATSVHEQFF.

The chain recombines TRBV30 with TRBJ1-3; TRBD1 might be the D (5 bases). The CDR3 loop spans 13 amino acids. The germline V and J ends were trimmed by 2 bases and 2 bases, with 7 bases remaining between them. Per germline, CDR1 GTSNPN and CDR2 SVGIG (reference sequence). The CDR3 region has the DNA TGTGCCTGGAGTCAGGGACCTGGAAACACCATATATTTT. This translates into CAWSQGPGNTIYF.

The rearrangement joins TRBV28 to TRBJ1-5; TRBD1 might be the D (6 bases). CDR3 length: 13 residues. Germline loops: CDR1 MDHEN, CDR2 SYDVKM. Trimming took 5 bases from V and 5 from J, leaving 10 bases between them. The CDR3 nucleotides read TGTGCCAGCAGTCCAACAGGGCATCAGCCCCAGCATTTT. Translating gives CASSPTGHQPQHF.

V gene TRBV5-1 combines with J gene TRBJ1-4, with D uncertain. Trimming left V 0 bases short and J 4 bases short, with 10 bases between. This CDR3 region has 15 residues. Germline CDR1 is SGHRS and CDR2 is YFSETQ. CDR3: CASSLEGSYNEKLFF. Here the CDR3 DNA reads TGCGCCAGCAGCTTGGAGGGCAGTTATAATGAAAAACTGTTTTTT.

V usage is TRBV29-1 and J usage is TRBJ2-3; D is possibly TRBD1 (6 bases). The CDR3 sequence is 11 residues long. Between the trimmed V and J ends, which lost 7 bases and 5 bases, there was a span of 10 bases. CDR1 and CDR2 (germline): SQVTM, ANQGSEA. This chain's CDR3 is CSAQTGDTQYF. The CDR3 nucleotides read TGCAGCGCCCAGACAGGAGATACGCAGTATTTT.

V and J are TRBV4-1 and TRBJ2-4; 7 bases map to TRBD1. This CDR3 spans 19 amino acids. Germline CDR1 reads MGHRA; CDR2 reads YSYEKL. V shed 0 bases, J shed 0 bases, and the junction held 11 bases outside the gene matches. The CDR3 loop reads CASSQDRTGVDGAKNIQYF. Written as DNA, the CDR3 is TGCGCCAGCAGCCAAGACCGGACAGGCGTGGACGGAGCCAAAAACATTCAGTACTTC.

This clone has only a few counts. This chain uses TRBV6-1 with TRBJ2-3, with D perhaps TRBD2 (6 bases). Per the germline V gene, CDR1 is MNHNS and CDR2 is SASEGT. Trimming left V 6 bases short and J 3 bases short, with 13 bases between. The CDR3 has 14 amino acids. DNA for the CDR3: TGTGCCAGCAGGGTCCCGGGACTTACAGATACGCAGTATTTT. It encodes CASRVPGLTDTQYF.

This clone was seen only a few times. The chain employs TRBV7-9 and TRBJ2-1; D tentatively fits TRBD1 or TRBD2 (6 bases each). The CDR3 extends over 15 amino acids. The germline V gene has CDR1 SEHNR and CDR2 FQNEAQ (reference sequence). V was cut by 5 bases and J by 3 bases, with 14 bases left in between. CDR3 amino acids: CASSPRGVGYNEQFF. The DNA of the CDR3 is TGTGCCAGCAGCCCTAGGGGGGTTGGCTACAATGAGCAGTTCTTC.

This chain connects TRBV29-1 to TRBJ2-7; 9 bases agree with TRBD2. J gave up 4 bases and V 7 bases, and 8 bases lay outside the gene matches. The CDR3 is 13 residues long. Germline V CDR1 and CDR2: SQVTM, ANQGSEA. CDR3 nucleotide sequence: TGCAGCGGGAGCGGGGGGCGAGGGTACGAGCAGTACTTC. Translating gives CSGSGGRGYEQYF.

The rearrangement joins TRBV5-1 to TRBJ1-2; no reliable D call. The CDR3 length is 17 residues. Germline CDR1 is SGHRS and CDR2 is YFSETQ. V dropped 0 bases and J dropped 7 bases, with 22 bases sitting between them. Here the CDR3 DNA reads TGCGCCAGCAGCTTGGACGGCCCCGCCAGGTCAGATCGTGGCTACACCTTC. Amino acid sequence: CASSLDGPARSDRGYTF.

The table lists this clone with a few counts. A much larger clone differs from this one at a single base, so this may be a read error. This rearrangement joins TRBV27 to TRBJ2-7; 11 positions agree with TRBD1. Germline CDR1 MNHEY, CDR2 SMNVEV (reference sequence). This CDR3 spans 14 amino acids. V gave up 6 bases and J gave up 3 bases; unmatched junction bases: 4. The CDR3 is CASRWTGGRYEQYF. DNA for the CDR3: TGTGCCAGCAGGTGGACAGGGGGCCGCTACGAGCAGTACTTC.

This clone appeared a few times. The chain employs TRBV12-5 and TRBJ1-5, with D unclear. The CDR3 totals 13 residues. CDR1 LGHNT and CDR2 FRNRAP come from the germline V gene. The V gene lost 1 base and the J gene lost 9 bases, with 10 bases spanning the gap. The CDR3 region is CASGLDQSWPQHF. The CDR3 DNA is TGTGCTAGTGGTTTGGATCAATCATGGCCCCAGCATTTT.

The genes are TRBV7-9 and TRBJ1-5; D is perhaps TRBD1 (6 bases). The CDR3 loop spans 16 amino acids. Germline V gene data show CDR1 as SEHNR and CDR2 as FQNEAQ (reference sequence). Trimming removed 5 bases at V and 2 bases at J, with 16 bases between. The CDR3 nucleotides are TGTGCCAGCAGCCCAGGGGTGGGTGGTGGCAATCAGCCCCAGCATTTT. It yields the protein CASSPGVGGGNQPQHF.

The chain has TRBV13 and TRBJ2-4; D uncertain. The V and J ends lost 6 bases and 6 bases respectively, with 12 bases between them. This CDR3 contains 13 residues. Per the germline V gene, CDR1 is PRHDT and CDR2 is FYEKMQ (reference sequence). In DNA form, the CDR3 reads TGTGCCAGCAGTGAAGGTAGAAGAAACATTCAGTACTTC. Its translation is CASSEGRRNIQYF.

This clone has more than one count but fewer than ten. Written as DNA, the CDR3 is TGTGCCATTATGACAGACTACTCCTACGAGCAGTACTTC. This encodes CAIMTDYSYEQYF. V usage is TRBV10-3 and J usage is TRBJ2-7; possibly TRBD1 or TRBD2 for D (5 bases each). CDR1 and CDR2 from the germline V gene are ENHRY and SYGVKD. V lost 9 bases and J 0 bases, leaving 12 bases between the germline ends. This CDR3 comprises 13 residues.

J is TRBJ2-5 and V is TRBV5-1, with 7 nucleotides matching TRBD1. Germline CDR1 is SGHRS and CDR2 is YFSETQ. The CDR3 consists of 17 residues. The J segment lost 1 base and the V segment lost 0 bases, leaving 9 bases of the junction unmatched. The CDR3 reads CASSLDRGSGVQETQYF. CDR3 nucleotides: TGCGCCAGCAGCTTGGACAGGGGATCAGGCGTCCAAGAGACCCAGTACTTC.

This clone was counted a few times. This chain connects TRBV7-9 to TRBJ2-1; 9 bases are shared with TRBD1. The CDR3 sequence is 16 residues long. Germline V gene data show CDR1 as SEHNR and CDR2 as FQNEAQ (reference sequence). After removal of 4 bases from V and 3 bases from J, the junction contained 7 bases not matched to a gene. CDR3 sequence: CASSYKQGAVYNEQFF. The CDR3 region has the DNA TGTGCCAGCAGCTATAAACAGGGGGCGGTCTACAATGAGCAGTTCTTC.

This chain uses TRBV10-2 with TRBJ1-5, with 8 bases that match TRBD1. The V segment lost 2 bases and the J segment 7 bases; nucleotides outside the gene matches: 10. Germline V CDR1 and CDR2: WSHSY, SAAADI. The CDR3 totals 16 residues. CDR3 bases: TGCGCCAGCAGTGAGGACTGGACAGGGAACGGCCAGCCCCAGCATTTT. Its protein product is CASSEDWTGNGQPQHF.

This chain links TRBV15 with TRBJ2-3; D is possibly TRBD2 (5 bases). Between the trimmed V and J ends, which lost 9 bases and 0 bases, there was a span of 13 bases. This CDR3 comprises 14 residues. Germline assignment: CDR1 LNHNV and CDR2 YYDKDF (reference sequence). CDR3 loop: CATDRSGSTDTQYF. CDR3 bases: TGTGCCACGGATAGGAGCGGTAGCACAGATACGCAGTATTTT.

This clone was detected a few times. The J gene is TRBJ1-2, the V gene TRBV5-1; D may be TRBD1 (6 bases). V was cut by 4 bases and J by 0 bases, with 10 bases left in between. Germline CDR1 is SGHRS and CDR2 is YFSETQ. The CDR3 runs 14 residues. The chain's CDR3 is CASSPGTPNYGYTF. The DNA for the CDR3 is TGCGCCAGCAGCCCAGGGACACCTAACTATGGCTACACCTTC. The variable domain in full, with the rest retrieved from reference TRBV5-1 and TRBJ1-2, is KAGVTQTPRYLIKTRGQQVTLSCSPISGHRSVSWYQQTPGQGLQFLFEYFSETQRNKGNFPGRFSGRQFSNSRSEMNVSTLELGDSALYLCASSPGTPNYGYTFGSGTRLTVV.

The V gene is TRBV28, the J gene TRBJ1-2; maybe TRBD1 (6 bases). The CDR3 length is 14 residues. Trimming stripped 1 base from V and 3 bases from J, with 9 bases between. Germline CDR1 MDHEN, CDR2 SYDVKM. The chain's CDR3 is CASSLLGADYGYTF. Here the CDR3 DNA reads TGTGCCAGCAGTTTATTGGGGGCGGACTATGGCTACACCTTC.

There are a few counts of this clone. The gene calls are TRBV29-1 and TRBJ2-7, with 8 bases that match TRBD1. Per germline, CDR1 SQVTM and CDR2 ANQGSEA. V dropped 7 bases and J dropped 6; count of bases not matched to a gene: 11. The CDR3 contains 13 residues. The CDR3 bases are TGCAGCGGCGCTTGGACAGGGAAGGGCGAGCAGTACTTC. Encoded protein: CSGAWTGKGEQYF.

CDR3 nucleotide sequence: TGTGCCAGCAGCTCCGGGACCATAGGTCGGAGCATTCAGTACTTC. The encoded protein is CASSSGTIGRSIQYF. V and J are TRBV4-2 and TRBJ2-4; possibly TRBD1 or TRBD2 for D (5 bases each). This CDR3 spans 15 amino acids. V lost 5 bases and J lost 9, with 20 bases in between. Germline-derived CDR1 and CDR2 are LGHNA and YNFKEQ.

The chain recombines TRBV5-1 with TRBJ2-7; 12 bases are a match to TRBD1. The length of the CDR3 is 16 residues. Germline CDR1 is SGHRS and CDR2 is YFSETQ. Germline trimming cut 4 bases from V and 5 bases from J; bases unmatched to any gene: 10. The CDR3 coding sequence is TGCGCCAGCAGCGGAACCCCGGGACAGGGGGCGAACGAGCAGTACTTC. Its translation: CASSGTPGQGANEQYF.

In this sample, this clone turned up a few times. This chain connects TRBV28 to TRBJ1-5; the D is unclear. Between the trimmed V and J ends, which lost 5 bases and 2 bases, there was a span of 16 bases. The V gene's germline CDR1 is MDHEN and CDR2 SYDVKM. This CDR3 is 16 amino acids long. The CDR3 here is CASSQKTWRGNQPQHF. CDR3 nucleotides: TGTGCCAGCAGTCAAAAGACCTGGAGGGGCAATCAGCCCCAGCATTTT.

The table lists this clone with many counts. This chain connects TRBV18 to TRBJ1-1, with D hard to call. Germline V gene lookup returns CDR1 KGHSH and CDR2 LQKENI. V gave up 4 bases and J gave up 7 bases, with 10 bases separating them. The CDR3 totals 12 residues. The CDR3: CASSQDRREAFF. Written as DNA, the CDR3 is TGTGCCAGCTCACAGGACCGCCGTGAAGCTTTCTTT.

This chain uses TRBV28 with TRBJ1-2; D is unclear. This CDR3 spans 12 amino acids. Germline CDR1 is MDHEN and CDR2 is SYDVKM. V was cut by 5 bases and J by 5 bases, with 9 bases left in between. The CDR3 reads CASSQKVYGYTF. CDR3 in DNA: TGTGCCAGCAGTCAAAAGGTGTATGGCTACACCTTC.